This TCR beta chain derives from a study of blood T cells in healthy people across ages. General observations from the study: Versus aged donors, long-lived donors had higher diversity and more naive CD4+ cells. Unsorted PBMC material precluded a definitive naive versus antigen-experienced comparison.

Comment on this clonotype: No antigen is known for it.

With a J-beta primer mix and a sample-barcoded 5' primer, a second PCR ran about 7 to 12 cycles. TCRdb analysed the 5' RACE reads with MiXCR anew, one entry per CDR3 protein. The sample yields around 800,000 distinct CDR3 sequences, approximately 65% seen once. The sequenced sample was blood. The TCR comes from a man aged 25-45 years in good health.

CDR3 region: CSARKNRGGADTQYF. In DNA form, the CDR3 reads TGCAGTGCTAGGAAGAACAGGGGTGGTGCAGATACGCAGTATTTT. The chain employs TRBV20-1 and TRBJ2-3; 7 bases align to TRBD1. This CDR3 has 15 residues. Germline assignment: CDR1 DFQATT and CDR2 SNEGSKA (reference sequence). V lost 3 bases, J lost 4 bases, and 10 bases stayed unmatched.